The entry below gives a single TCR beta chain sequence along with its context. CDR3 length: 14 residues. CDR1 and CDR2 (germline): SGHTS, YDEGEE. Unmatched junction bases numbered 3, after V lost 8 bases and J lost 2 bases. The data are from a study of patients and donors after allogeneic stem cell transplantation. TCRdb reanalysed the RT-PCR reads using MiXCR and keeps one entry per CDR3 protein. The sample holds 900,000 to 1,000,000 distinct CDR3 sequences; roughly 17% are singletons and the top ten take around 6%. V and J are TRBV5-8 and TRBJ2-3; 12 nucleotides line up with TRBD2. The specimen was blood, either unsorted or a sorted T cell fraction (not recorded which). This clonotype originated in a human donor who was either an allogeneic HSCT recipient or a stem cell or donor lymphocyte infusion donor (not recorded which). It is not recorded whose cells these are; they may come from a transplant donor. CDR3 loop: CASTSGGNTDTQYF. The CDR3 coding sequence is TGTGCCAGTACTAGCGGGGGGAACACAGATACGCAGTATTTT.